The next 8 T cell receptor beta chains were all read from a single sample in a study of graft-versus-host responses after intestinal transplantation. The data were produced by immunoSEQ multiplex PCR, yet TCRdb's version contains in-frame clones alone and is incomplete. The sample contains fewer than 120,000 clones, 90% to 95% of which appear only once. No antigen has been assigned to these receptors. Sequenced material: unstimulated CD8+ T cells sorted from spleen or lymph node cells, taken before intestinal transplant. These receptor sequences come from a human donor who received an intestinal transplant.

V gene TRBV15 combines with J gene TRBJ1-2; no firm D call. The CDR3 extends over 14 amino acids. Germline CDR1 reads LNHNV; CDR2 reads YYDKDF (reference sequence). V gave up 0 bases and J gave up 4 bases, with 9 bases separating them. DNA for the CDR3: TGTGCCACCAGCAGAGATATGCAGCCCTATGGCTACACCTTC. This encodes CATSRDMQPYGYTF.

In regard to this clone: At the DNA level, this CDR3 is encoded by other sequences in the same sample as well. V gene TRBV28 combines with J gene TRBJ2-7; maybe TRBD2 (5 bases). CDR1 is MDHEN, CDR2 SYDVKM, per germline. V was cut by 2 bases and J by 3 bases, with 8 bases left in between. The CDR3 sequence is 13 residues long. The chain's CDR3 is CASSLASSYEQYF. The CDR3 region has the DNA TGTGCCAGCAGTTTAGCTAGCAGCTACGAGCAGTACTTC.

The table lists this clone with a count of one. This chain joins TRBV7-9 and TRBJ1-5, with D possibly being TRBD1 (5 bases). The germline V and J ends were trimmed by 1 base and 4 bases, with 11 bases remaining between them. The CDR3 totals 15 residues. Germline assignment: CDR1 SEHNR and CDR2 FQNEAQ (reference sequence). This CDR3 is CASSLGGTVNQPQHF. CDR3 nucleotides: TGTGCCAGCAGCTTAGGGGGGACGGTGAATCAGCCCCAGCATTTT.

The genes are TRBV7-9 and TRBJ1-1, with TRBD1 matching 7 bases. Germline V gives CDR1 SEHNR, CDR2 FQNEAQ (reference sequence). The V and J ends lost 5 bases and 0 bases, in that order; junction bases with no gene match: 9. The CDR3 covers 16 residues. CDR3 sequence reads: CASSLGTVPLNTEAFF. The CDR3 DNA is TGTGCCAGCAGCCTCGGGACAGTTCCGTTGAACACTGAAGCTTTCTTT.

The genes are TRBV4-1 and TRBJ1-1; D remains unclear. Germline V gives CDR1 MGHRA, CDR2 YSYEKL. V was cut by 3 bases and J by 0 bases, with 5 bases left in between. This CDR3 comprises 13 residues. The CDR3 sequence is CASSHSLNTEAFF. The CDR3 nucleotides read TGCGCCAGCAGCCATTCTCTGAACACTGAAGCTTTCTTT.

The chain is built from TRBV6-5 and TRBJ2-2, with D tentatively TRBD1 (5 bases). The CDR3 runs 13 residues. V was clipped by 6 bases and J by 8 bases, with 13 bases between them. Germline V gives CDR1 MNHEY, CDR2 SVGAGI. The CDR3 region is CASSQGSRGELFF. The CDR3 nucleotides read TGTGCCAGCAGCCAGGGCTCTCGGGGGGAGCTGTTTTTT.

This clone showed up just a few times. The chain links TRBV28 to TRBJ1-5; D unclear. Germline loops: CDR1 MDHEN, CDR2 SYDVKM. There are 16 residues in the CDR3. V was cut by 8 bases and J by 4 bases, with 21 bases left in between. The CDR3 is CASAPRGAFGNQPQHF. CDR3 DNA sequence: TGTGCCAGCGCACCCCGGGGAGCTTTTGGTAATCAGCCCCAGCATTTT. The variable domain in full, with the rest retrieved from reference TRBV28 and TRBJ1-5, is DVKVTQSSRYLVKRTGEKVFLECVQDMDHENMFWYRQDPGLGLRLIYFSYDVKMKEKGDIPEGYSVSREKKERFSLILESASTNQTSMYLCASAPRGAFGNQPQHFGDGTRLSIL.

This chain's CDR3 is CASRGSGTGDEAFF. The CDR3 nucleotides are TGTGCCAGCAGAGGGTCCGGGACAGGCGATGAAGCTTTCTTT. This sequence joins TRBV7-9 and TRBJ1-1, with 8 bases fitting TRBD1. The V gene end was trimmed by 6 bases and the J gene end by 7 bases; junction bases not matched to a gene: 10. Germline V gene data show CDR1 as SEHNR and CDR2 as FQNEAQ (reference sequence). CDR3 length equals 14 residues.